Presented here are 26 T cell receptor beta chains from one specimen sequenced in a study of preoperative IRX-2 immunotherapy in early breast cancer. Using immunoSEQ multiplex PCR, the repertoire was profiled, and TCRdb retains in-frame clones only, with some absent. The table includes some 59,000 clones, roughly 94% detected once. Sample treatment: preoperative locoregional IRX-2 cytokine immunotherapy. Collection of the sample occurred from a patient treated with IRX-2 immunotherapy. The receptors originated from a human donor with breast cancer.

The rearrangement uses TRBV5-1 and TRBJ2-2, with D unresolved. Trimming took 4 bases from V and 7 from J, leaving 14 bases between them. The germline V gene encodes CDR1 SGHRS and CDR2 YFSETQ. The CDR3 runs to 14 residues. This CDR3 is CASSTNRFVGELFF. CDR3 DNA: TGCGCCAGCAGCACGAACCGGTTCGTCGGGGAGCTGTTTTTT.

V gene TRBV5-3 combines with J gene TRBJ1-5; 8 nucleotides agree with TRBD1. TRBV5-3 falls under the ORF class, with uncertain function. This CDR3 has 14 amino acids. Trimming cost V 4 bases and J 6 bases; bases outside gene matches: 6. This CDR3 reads CARSQDRGAQPQHF. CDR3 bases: TGTGCCAGAAGCCAAGACAGGGGTGCTCAGCCCCAGCATTTT.

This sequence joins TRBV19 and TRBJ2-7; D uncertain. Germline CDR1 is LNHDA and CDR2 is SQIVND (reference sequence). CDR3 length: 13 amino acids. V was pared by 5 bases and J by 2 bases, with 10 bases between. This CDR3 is CASSLSTAYEQYF. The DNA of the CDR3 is TGTGCCAGTAGTCTGTCCACTGCCTACGAGCAGTACTTC.

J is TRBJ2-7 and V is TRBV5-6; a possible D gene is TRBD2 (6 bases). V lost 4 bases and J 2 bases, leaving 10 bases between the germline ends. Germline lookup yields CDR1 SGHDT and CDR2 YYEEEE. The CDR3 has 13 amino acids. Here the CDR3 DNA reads TGTGCCAGCAGCCACGGGACTCCCTACGAGCAGTACTTC. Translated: CASSHGTPYEQYF.

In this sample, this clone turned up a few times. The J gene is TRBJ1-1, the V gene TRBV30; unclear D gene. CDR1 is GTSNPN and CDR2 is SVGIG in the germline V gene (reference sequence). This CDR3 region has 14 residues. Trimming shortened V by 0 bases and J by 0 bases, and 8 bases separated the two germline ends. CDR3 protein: CAWSVLKMNTEAFF. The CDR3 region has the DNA TGTGCCTGGAGTGTACTGAAGATGAACACTGAAGCTTTCTTT.

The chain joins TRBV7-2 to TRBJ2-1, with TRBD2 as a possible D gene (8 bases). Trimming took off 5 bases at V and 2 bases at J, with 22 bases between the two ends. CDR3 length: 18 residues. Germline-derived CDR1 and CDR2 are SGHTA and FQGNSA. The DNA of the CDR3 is TGTGCCAGCAGCCGGGGGACAGCGCGGGGGGCAACCTACAATGAGCAGTTCTTC. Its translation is CASSRGTARGATYNEQFF.

The CDR3 sequence: CASSFGGDEQYF. The CDR3 nucleotides read TGTGCCAGCAGCTTTGGGGGGGACGAGCAGTACTTC. The chain employs TRBV5-6 and TRBJ2-7, with 7 bases matching TRBD2. Germline V lookup: CDR1 SGHDT, CDR2 YYEEEE. The CDR3 totals 12 residues. Trimming cost V 2 bases and J 5 bases; bases outside gene matches: 1.

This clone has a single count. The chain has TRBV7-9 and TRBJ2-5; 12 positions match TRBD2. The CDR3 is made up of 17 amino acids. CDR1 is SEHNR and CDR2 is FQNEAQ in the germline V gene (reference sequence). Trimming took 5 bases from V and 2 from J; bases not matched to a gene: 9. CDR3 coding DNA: TGTGCCAGCAGCCCCGCGACTAGCGGGGGCCTGCAAGAGACCCAGTACTTC. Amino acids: CASSPATSGGLQETQYF.

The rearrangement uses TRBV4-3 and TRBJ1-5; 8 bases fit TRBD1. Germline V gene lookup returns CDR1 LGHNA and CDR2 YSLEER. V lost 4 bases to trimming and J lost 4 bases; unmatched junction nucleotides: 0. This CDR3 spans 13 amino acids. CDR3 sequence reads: CASSRDRNQPQHF. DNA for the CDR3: TGCGCCAGCAGCCGGGACAGGAATCAGCCCCAGCATTTT.

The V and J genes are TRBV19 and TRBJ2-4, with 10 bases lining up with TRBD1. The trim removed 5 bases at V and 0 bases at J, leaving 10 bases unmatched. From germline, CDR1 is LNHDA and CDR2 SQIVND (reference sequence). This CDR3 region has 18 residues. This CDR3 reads CASSLSGQGLLAKNIQYF. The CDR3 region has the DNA TGTGCCAGTAGTTTGTCGGGACAGGGGCTACTAGCCAAAAACATTCAGTACTTC.

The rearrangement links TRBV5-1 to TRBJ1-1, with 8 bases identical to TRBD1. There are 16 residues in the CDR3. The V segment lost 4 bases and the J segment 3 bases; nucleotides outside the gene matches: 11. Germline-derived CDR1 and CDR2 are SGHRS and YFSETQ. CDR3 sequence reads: CASSLQGAGVYTEAFF. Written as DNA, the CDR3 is TGCGCCAGCAGCCTCCAGGGGGCAGGGGTGTACACTGAAGCTTTCTTT.

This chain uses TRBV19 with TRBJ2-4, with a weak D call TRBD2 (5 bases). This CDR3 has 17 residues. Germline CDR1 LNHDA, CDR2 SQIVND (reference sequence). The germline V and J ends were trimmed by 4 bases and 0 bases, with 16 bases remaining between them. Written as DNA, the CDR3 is TGTGCCAGTAGTAGCACTAGTTTACCATTAGCCAAAAACATTCAGTACTTC. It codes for CASSSTSLPLAKNIQYF.

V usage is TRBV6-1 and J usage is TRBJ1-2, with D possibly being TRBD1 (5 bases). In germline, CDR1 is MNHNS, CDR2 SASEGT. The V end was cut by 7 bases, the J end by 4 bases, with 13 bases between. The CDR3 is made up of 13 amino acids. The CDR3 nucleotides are TGTGCCAGCACGGCACAGGAAGCCTATGGCTACACCTTC. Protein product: CASTAQEAYGYTF.

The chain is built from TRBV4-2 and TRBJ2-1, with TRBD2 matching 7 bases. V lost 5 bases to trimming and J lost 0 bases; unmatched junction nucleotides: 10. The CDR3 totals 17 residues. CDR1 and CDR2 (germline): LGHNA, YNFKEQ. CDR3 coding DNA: TGTGCCAGCAGCTACTTTGGGGGGGGAAACTCCTACAATGAGCAGTTCTTC. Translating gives CASSYFGGGNSYNEQFF.

CDR3 residues: CASSLRGGQTYEQYF. CDR3 sequence (DNA): TGTGCCAGCAGCTTAAGAGGGGGTCAGACTTACGAGCAGTACTTC. The V and J genes are TRBV5-4 and TRBJ2-7, with D maybe TRBD1 (6 bases). The CDR3 covers 15 residues. Germline V lookup: CDR1 SGHNT, CDR2 YYREEE (reference sequence). The V end was cut by 2 bases, the J end by 4 bases, with 16 bases between.

The CDR3 region has the DNA TGTGCCAGCAGTCGCTGGGAACACACAGATACGCAGTATTTT. Translating gives CASSRWEHTDTQYF. The chain carries TRBV2 and TRBJ2-3; D is ambiguous. V lost 5 bases to trimming and J lost 2 bases, with 11 bases between them. Germline V CDR1 and CDR2: SNHLY, FYNNEI. The CDR3 is made up of 14 amino acids.

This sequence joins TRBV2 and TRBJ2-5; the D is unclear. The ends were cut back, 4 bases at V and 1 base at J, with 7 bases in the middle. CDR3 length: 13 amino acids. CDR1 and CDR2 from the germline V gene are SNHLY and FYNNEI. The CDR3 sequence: CASSVLVQETQYF. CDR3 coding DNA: TGTGCCAGCAGTGTTCTAGTCCAAGAGACCCAGTACTTC.

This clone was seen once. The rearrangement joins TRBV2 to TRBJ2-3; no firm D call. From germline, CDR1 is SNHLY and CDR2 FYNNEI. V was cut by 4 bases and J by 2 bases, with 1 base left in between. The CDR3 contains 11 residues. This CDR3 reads CASSATDTQYF. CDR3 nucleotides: TGTGCCAGCAGTGCCACAGATACGCAGTATTTT.

CDR3 loop: CASSPGWVEGYGYTF. The CDR3 DNA reads as TGCGCCAGCAGCCCTGGCTGGGTGGAGGGCTATGGCTACACCTTC. The chain carries TRBV5-1 and TRBJ1-2, with D hard to call. Germline V gene sequence: CDR1 SGHRS, CDR2 YFSETQ. The CDR3 totals 15 residues. V was pared by 4 bases and J by 4 bases, with 17 bases between.

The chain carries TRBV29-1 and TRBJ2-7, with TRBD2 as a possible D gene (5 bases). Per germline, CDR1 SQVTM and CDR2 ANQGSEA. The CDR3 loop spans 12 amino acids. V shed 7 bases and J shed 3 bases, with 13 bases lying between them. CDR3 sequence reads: CSGVGEDYEQYF. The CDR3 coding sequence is TGCAGCGGAGTGGGAGAGGACTACGAGCAGTACTTC.

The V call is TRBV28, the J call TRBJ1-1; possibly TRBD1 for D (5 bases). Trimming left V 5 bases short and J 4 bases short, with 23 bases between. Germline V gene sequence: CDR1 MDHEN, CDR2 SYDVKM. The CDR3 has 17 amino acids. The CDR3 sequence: CASSVIGVMVKSTEAFF. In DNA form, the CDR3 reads TGTGCCAGCAGTGTAATAGGGGTAATGGTTAAAAGCACTGAAGCTTTCTTT.

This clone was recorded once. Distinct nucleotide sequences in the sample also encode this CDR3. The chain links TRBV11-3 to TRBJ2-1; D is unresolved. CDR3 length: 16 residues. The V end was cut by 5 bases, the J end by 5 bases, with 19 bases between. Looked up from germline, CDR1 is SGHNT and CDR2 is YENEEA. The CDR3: CASSPGARSWDNEQFF. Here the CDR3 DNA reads TGTGCCAGCAGCCCCGGAGCGCGGTCCTGGGACAATGAGCAGTTCTTC.

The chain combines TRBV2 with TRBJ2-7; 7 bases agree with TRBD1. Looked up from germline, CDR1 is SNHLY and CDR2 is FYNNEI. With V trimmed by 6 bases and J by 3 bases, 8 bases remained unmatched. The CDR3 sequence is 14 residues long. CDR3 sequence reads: CASRENRDSYEQYF. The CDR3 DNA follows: TGTGCCAGCAGAGAGAACCGGGACAGCTACGAGCAGTACTTC.

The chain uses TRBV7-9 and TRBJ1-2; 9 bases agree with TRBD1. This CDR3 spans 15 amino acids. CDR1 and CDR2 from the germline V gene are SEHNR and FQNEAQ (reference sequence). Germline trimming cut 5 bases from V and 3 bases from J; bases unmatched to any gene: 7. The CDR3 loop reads CASSPRTGEDYGYTF. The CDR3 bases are TGTGCCAGCAGCCCCCGGACAGGGGAAGACTATGGCTACACCTTC.

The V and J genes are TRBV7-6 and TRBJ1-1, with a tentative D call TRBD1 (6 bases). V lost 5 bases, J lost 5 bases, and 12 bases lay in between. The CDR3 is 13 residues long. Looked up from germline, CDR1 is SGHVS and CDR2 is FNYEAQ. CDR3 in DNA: TGTGCCAGCAGCCTCGGGGGGCGGACTGAAGCTTTCTTT. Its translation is CASSLGGRTEAFF.

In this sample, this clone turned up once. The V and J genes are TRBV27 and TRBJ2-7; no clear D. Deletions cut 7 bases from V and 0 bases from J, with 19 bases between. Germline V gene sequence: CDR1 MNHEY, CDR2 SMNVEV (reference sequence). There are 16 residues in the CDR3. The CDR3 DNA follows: TGTGCCAGCACCCCTTTTGGAGCGTTAAGCTCCTACGAGCAGTACTTC. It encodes CASTPFGALSSYEQYF.